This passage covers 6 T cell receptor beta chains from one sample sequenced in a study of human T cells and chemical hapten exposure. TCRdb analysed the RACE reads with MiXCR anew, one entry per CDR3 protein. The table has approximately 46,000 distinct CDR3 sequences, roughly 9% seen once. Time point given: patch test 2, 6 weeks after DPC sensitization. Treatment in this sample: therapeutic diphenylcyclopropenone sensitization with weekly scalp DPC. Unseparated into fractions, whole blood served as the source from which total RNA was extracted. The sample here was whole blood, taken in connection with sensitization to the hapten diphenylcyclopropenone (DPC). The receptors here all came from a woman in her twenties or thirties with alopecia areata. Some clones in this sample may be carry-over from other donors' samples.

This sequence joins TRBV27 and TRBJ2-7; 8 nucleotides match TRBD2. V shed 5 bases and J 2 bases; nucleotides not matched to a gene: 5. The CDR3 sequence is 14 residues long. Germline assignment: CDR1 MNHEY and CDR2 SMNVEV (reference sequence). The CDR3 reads CASSPLAGTYEQYF. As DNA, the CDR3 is TGTGCCAGCAGTCCGTTAGCGGGAACCTACGAGCAGTACTTC.

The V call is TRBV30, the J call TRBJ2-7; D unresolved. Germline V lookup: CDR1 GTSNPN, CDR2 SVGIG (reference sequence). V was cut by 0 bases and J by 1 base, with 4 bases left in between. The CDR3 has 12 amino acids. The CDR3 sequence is CAWSVMSYEQYF. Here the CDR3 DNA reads TGTGCCTGGAGTGTAATGTCCTACGAGCAGTACTTC.

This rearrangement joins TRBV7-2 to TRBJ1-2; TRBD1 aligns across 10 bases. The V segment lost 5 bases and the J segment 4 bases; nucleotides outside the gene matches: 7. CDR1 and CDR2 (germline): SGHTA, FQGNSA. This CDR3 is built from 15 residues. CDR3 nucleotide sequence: TGTGCCAGCAGCCGGGGGACAGGGGACCTCTATGGCTACACCTTC. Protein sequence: CASSRGTGDLYGYTF.

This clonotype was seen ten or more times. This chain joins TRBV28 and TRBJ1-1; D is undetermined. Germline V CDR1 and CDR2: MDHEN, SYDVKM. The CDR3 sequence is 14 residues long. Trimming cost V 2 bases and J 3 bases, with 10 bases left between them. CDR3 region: CASSLERVYTEAFF. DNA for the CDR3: TGTGCCAGCAGTTTAGAAAGGGTTTACACTGAAGCTTTCTTT.

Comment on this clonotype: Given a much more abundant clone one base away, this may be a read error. CDR3 loop: CASSADSYSNQPQRF. Here the CDR3 DNA reads TGTGCCAGCAGCGCCGACAGCTATAGCAATCAGCCCCAGCGTTTT. The chain carries TRBV7-8 and TRBJ1-5; tentative D call: TRBD1 (5 bases). The CDR3 is 15 residues long. Germline CDR1 SGHVS, CDR2 FQNEAQ. The whole variable domain, filled in from reference TRBV7-8 and TRBJ1-5, reads GAGVSQSPRYKVAKRGQDVALRCDPISGHVSLFWYQQALGQGPEFLTYFQNEAQLDKSGLPSDRFFAERPEGSVSTLKIQRTQQEDSAVYLCASSADSYSNQPQRFGDGTRLSIL.

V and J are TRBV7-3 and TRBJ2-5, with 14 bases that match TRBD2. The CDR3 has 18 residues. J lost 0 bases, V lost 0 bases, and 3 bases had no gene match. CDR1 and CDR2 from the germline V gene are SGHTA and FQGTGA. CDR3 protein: CASSLTRGLAGDQETQYF. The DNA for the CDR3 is TGTGCCAGCAGCTTAACCAGGGGACTAGCGGGGGACCAAGAGACCCAGTACTTC.